This TCR beta chain was observed in a study of blood T cell repertoires in COVID-19. In terms of age and location, participants ranged from roughly 18 to 95 years and lived in under 30 US areas. Participant-given clinical history determined each cohort assignment. The table came from immunoSEQ multiplex PCR; TCRdb's copy has only in-frame clones and leaves some out. Counted here are about 170,000 clones, more than 75% occurring once; the ten biggest clones make up roughly 1.2%. In germline, CDR1 is SGHAT, CDR2 FQDESV (reference sequence). The CDR3 is made up of 13 amino acids. Trimming pared 4 bases from V and 4 bases from J, leaving 10 bases between.

Source material: PBMCs or T cells enriched from blood (not recorded which). This TCR was recovered from a human donor with acute COVID-19. The donor label of this sample is uncertain. The chain joins TRBV11-1 to TRBJ1-1, with a possible D match to TRBD1 (5 bases). The CDR3 is CASSSRGGTEAFF. The CDR3, as DNA: TGTGCCAGCAGCTCCCGGGGGGGCACTGAAGCTTTCTTT.